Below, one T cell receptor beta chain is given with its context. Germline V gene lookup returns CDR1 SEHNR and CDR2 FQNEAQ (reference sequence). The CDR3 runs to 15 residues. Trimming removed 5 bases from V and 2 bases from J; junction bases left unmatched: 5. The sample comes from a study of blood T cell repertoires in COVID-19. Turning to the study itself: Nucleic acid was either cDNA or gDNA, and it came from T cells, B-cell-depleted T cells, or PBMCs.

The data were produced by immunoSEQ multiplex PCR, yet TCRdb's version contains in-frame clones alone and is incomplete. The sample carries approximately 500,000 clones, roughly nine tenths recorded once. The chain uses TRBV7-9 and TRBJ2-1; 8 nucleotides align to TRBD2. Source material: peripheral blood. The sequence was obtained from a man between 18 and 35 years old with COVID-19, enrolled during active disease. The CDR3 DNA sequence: TGTGCCAGCAGCCAGACTAGCGTGGCCTACAATGAGCAGTTCTTC. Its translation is CASSQTSVAYNEQFF.